These 2 T cell receptor beta chains came from one sample sequenced in a study of T cells expressing NK-cell markers. Using the 5' RACE reads, TCRdb records one entry per CDR3 protein without DNA. The sample spans some 600,000 distinct CDR3 sequences; the ten largest clones claim approximately 3.6%. Sequencing was performed on blood T cells: a sorted CD56 or NKG2C T cell subset, CD4+ or CD8+ T cells, or bulk PBMC T cells (not recorded which). These TCRs come from a man younger than 30 in good health.

The chain is built from TRBV6-5 and TRBJ2-2. CDR1 MNHEY and CDR2 SVGAGI come from the germline V gene. The CDR3 is made up of 13 amino acids. The CDR3 loop reads CASSYEWGGELFF.

The chain uses TRBV7-8 and TRBJ2-5; the TCRdb call, TRBD1, lacks DNA for checking. The CDR3 covers 15 residues. The germline gives CDR1 SGHVS, CDR2 FQNEAQ. The CDR3 loop is CASSYPRGDVQTQYF.